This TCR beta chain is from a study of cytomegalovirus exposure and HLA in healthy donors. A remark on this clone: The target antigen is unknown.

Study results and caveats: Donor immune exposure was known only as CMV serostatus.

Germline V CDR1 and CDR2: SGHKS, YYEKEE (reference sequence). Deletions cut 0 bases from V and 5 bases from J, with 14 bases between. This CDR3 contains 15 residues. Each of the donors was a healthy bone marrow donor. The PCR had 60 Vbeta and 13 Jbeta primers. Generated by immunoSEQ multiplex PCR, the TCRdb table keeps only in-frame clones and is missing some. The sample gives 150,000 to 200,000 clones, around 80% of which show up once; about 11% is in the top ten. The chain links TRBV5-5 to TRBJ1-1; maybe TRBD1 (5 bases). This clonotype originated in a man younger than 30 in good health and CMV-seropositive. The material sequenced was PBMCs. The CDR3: CASSLVSQGGTEAFF. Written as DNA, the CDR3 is TGTGCCAGCAGCTTGGTATCCCAGGGAGGGACTGAAGCTTTCTTT.